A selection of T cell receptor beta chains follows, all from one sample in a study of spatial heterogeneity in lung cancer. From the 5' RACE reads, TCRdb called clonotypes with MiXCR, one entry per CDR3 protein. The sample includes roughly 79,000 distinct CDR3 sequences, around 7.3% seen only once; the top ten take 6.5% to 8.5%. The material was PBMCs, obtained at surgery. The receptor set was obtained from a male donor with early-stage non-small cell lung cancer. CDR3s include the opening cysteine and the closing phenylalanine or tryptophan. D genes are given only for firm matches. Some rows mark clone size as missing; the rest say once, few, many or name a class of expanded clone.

cdr3_aa: CASSLTGDETEAFF
cdr3_nt: TGTGCCAGCAGTTTGACCGGGGATGAAACTGAAGCTTTCTTT
v_call: TRBV28
j_call: TRBJ1-1
d_call: -
clone_size: many

cdr3_aa: CSVEEPTSSYEQYF
cdr3_nt: TGCAGCGTTGAAGAACCAACAAGCTCCTACGAGCAGTACTTC
v_call: TRBV29-1
j_call: TRBJ2-7
d_call: -
clone_size: many

cdr3_aa: CSARDTSYEQYF
cdr3_nt: TGCAGTGCTAGAGACACCTCCTACGAGCAGTACTTC
v_call: TRBV20-1
j_call: TRBJ2-7
d_call: -
clone_size: -

cdr3_aa: CSARDAAETGELFF
cdr3_nt: TGCAGTGCTAGAGATGCGGCAGAGACCGGGGAGCTGTTTTTT
v_call: TRBV20-1
j_call: TRBJ2-2
d_call: -
clone_size: -

cdr3_aa: CASSQVSGDTQYF
cdr3_nt: TGCGCCAGCAGCCAAGTAAGCGGAGATACGCAGTATTTT
v_call: TRBV4-3
j_call: TRBJ2-3
d_call: -
clone_size: many

cdr3_aa: CASSRWTSDTDTQYF
cdr3_nt: TGTGCCAGCAGCCGGTGGACATCGGACACAGATACGCAGTATTTT
v_call: TRBV3-1
j_call: TRBJ2-3
d_call: -
clone_size: few

cdr3_aa: CSASSSGAVNTEAFF
cdr3_nt: TGCAGTGCTAGTTCGAGCGGGGCGGTGAACACTGAAGCTTTCTTT
v_call: TRBV20-1
j_call: TRBJ1-1
d_call: -
clone_size: -

cdr3_aa: CSARDPRGSSYEQYF
cdr3_nt: TGCAGTGCTAGAGATCCGCGCGGGAGCTCCTACGAGCAGTACTTC
v_call: TRBV20-1
j_call: TRBJ2-7
d_call: TRBD2
clone_size: many

cdr3_aa: CASSRQGAGGDTQYF
cdr3_nt: TGTGCCAGTAGTAGACAGGGGGCTGGCGGAGATACGCAGTATTTT
v_call: TRBV19
j_call: TRBJ2-3
d_call: TRBD1
clone_size: many

cdr3_aa: CASSDPQGAQPQHF
cdr3_nt: TGTGCCAGCAGTGACCCGCAGGGGGCCCAGCCCCAGCATTTT
v_call: TRBV6-2/TRBV6-3
j_call: TRBJ1-5
d_call: TRBD1
clone_size: -

cdr3_aa: CASSAGQNNSPLHF
cdr3_nt: TGTGCCAGCAGCGCGGGACAGAATAATTCACCCCTCCACTTT
v_call: TRBV9
j_call: TRBJ1-6
d_call: TRBD1
clone_size: many

cdr3_aa: CASSFSGTENTEAFF
cdr3_nt: TGTGCCAGCAGCTTCTCCGGGACGGAGAACACTGAAGCTTTCTTT
v_call: TRBV7-3
j_call: TRBJ1-1
d_call: -
clone_size: -

cdr3_aa: CATSDPGTSGNQLYNEQFF
cdr3_nt: TGTGCCACCAGTGACCCCGGGACTAGCGGAAACCAACTCTACAATGAGCAGTTCTTC
v_call: TRBV24-1
j_call: TRBJ2-1
d_call: TRBD2
clone_size: few

cdr3_aa: CASRTTGGTEAFF
cdr3_nt: TGTGCCAGCAGGACCACAGGGGGGACTGAAGCTTTCTTT
v_call: TRBV27
j_call: TRBJ1-1
d_call: TRBD1
clone_size: many

cdr3_aa: CASSFAGDRVHEQFF
cdr3_nt: TGTGCCAGCAGCTTCGCCGGGGACAGGGTACATGAGCAGTTCTTC
v_call: TRBV11-2
j_call: TRBJ2-1
d_call: TRBD1
clone_size: -

cdr3_aa: CASSPRTTNGEKLFF
cdr3_nt: TGTGCCAGCAGCCCACGCACAACGAACGGCGAAAAACTGTTTTTT
v_call: TRBV16
j_call: TRBJ1-4
d_call: -
clone_size: few

cdr3_aa: CATSRAVAPGDQPQHF
cdr3_nt: TGTGCCACCAGCAGAGCGGTCGCCCCAGGGGATCAGCCCCAGCATTTT
v_call: TRBV15
j_call: TRBJ1-5
d_call: -
clone_size: once

cdr3_aa: CASSEPQGNTGELFF
cdr3_nt: TGCGCCAGCAGTGAACCACAGGGAAACACCGGGGAGCTGTTTTTT
v_call: TRBV10-1
j_call: TRBJ2-2
d_call: -
clone_size: few

cdr3_aa: CASSEIVGNGYTF
cdr3_nt: TGTGCCAGCAGTGAAATTGTAGGGAATGGCTACACCTTC
v_call: TRBV6-1
j_call: TRBJ1-2
d_call: -
clone_size: few

cdr3_aa: CASSSHQETQYF
cdr3_nt: TGTGCCAGCAGCAGCCACCAAGAGACCCAGTACTTC
v_call: TRBV6-2/TRBV6-3
j_call: TRBJ2-5
d_call: -
clone_size: many